Presented here are 20 T cell receptor beta chains from one specimen sequenced in a study of T cell responses to AZD1222 COVID-19 vaccine. Data came from immunoSEQ multiplex PCR; TCRdb stores just in-frame clones and leaves some out. The table includes fewer than 200,000 clones, 80% to 95% detected once. The sequencing used peripheral blood, collected on day 0 of AZD1222 vaccination. These receptors were collected from an adult in good health.

This clone was seen just once. The rearrangement links TRBV7-9 to TRBJ2-2; 11 nucleotides align to TRBD1. The CDR3 is 16 amino acids. Germline V gene data show CDR1 as SEHNR and CDR2 as FQNEAQ (reference sequence). V was pared by 10 bases and J by 0 bases, with 7 bases of the junction left unmatched. CDR3 loop: CATPGQGVANTGELFF. The CDR3 DNA follows: TGTGCCACACCGGGACAGGGGGTCGCGAACACCGGGGAGCTGTTTTTT. Looking up the rest from reference TRBV7-9 and TRBJ2-2 gives the full variable domain: DTGVSQNPRHKITKRGQNVTFRCDPISEHNRLYWYRQTLGQGPEFLTYFQNEAQLEKSRLLSDRFSAERPKGSFSTLEIQRTEQGDSAMYLCATPGQGVANTGELFFGEGSRLTVL.

This clone appeared a few times. This CDR3 is CASRSGLIKPQHF. The CDR3 coding sequence is TGTGCCAGTAGGAGTGGCCTAATCAAGCCCCAGCATTTT. The chain uses TRBV19 and TRBJ1-5; D unresolved. This CDR3 region has 13 residues. The germline gives CDR1 LNHDA, CDR2 SQIVND (reference sequence). V was cut by 6 bases and J by 8 bases, with 14 bases left in between.

V usage is TRBV20-1 and J usage is TRBJ1-2; no definite D call. Trimming took 3 bases from V and 6 from J, leaving 17 bases between them. The CDR3 contains 14 residues. Per the germline V gene, CDR1 is DFQATT and CDR2 is SNEGSKA (reference sequence). This CDR3 reads CSASPSGRGHGYTF. DNA for the CDR3: TGCAGTGCTAGTCCCTCGGGGAGAGGTCATGGCTACACCTTC.

The chain carries TRBV7-9 and TRBJ2-7; perhaps TRBD2 as D (5 bases). Trimming pared 0 bases from V and 6 bases from J, leaving 9 bases between. The CDR3 spans 13 residues. Germline values: CDR1 SEHNR, CDR2 FQNEAQ (reference sequence). In DNA, the CDR3 is TGTGCCAGCAGCTTAGCGATGAGCGGCGAGCAGTACTTC. This translates into CASSLAMSGEQYF.

The sample holds one count of this clone. The V gene is TRBV7-9, the J gene TRBJ1-1; D uncertain. Trimming cost V 3 bases and J 3 bases, with 8 bases left between them. This CDR3 has 13 amino acids. CDR1 is SEHNR, CDR2 FQNEAQ, per germline (reference sequence). Written as DNA, the CDR3 is TGTGCCAGCAGCTTGGGCAGATACACTGAAGCTTTCTTT. This translates into CASSLGRYTEAFF.

The gene calls are TRBV4-1 and TRBJ1-5; no clear D. With 1 base removed from V and 0 bases from J, the gap between germline ends came to 7 bases. The CDR3 loop spans 15 amino acids. CDR1 is MGHRA, CDR2 YSYEKL, per germline. DNA for the CDR3: TGCGCCAGCAGCCAAGGAGGATTTAGCAATCAGCCCCAGCATTTT. Translation gives CASSQGGFSNQPQHF.

Details on this clone: The identical CDR3 is also encoded by other nucleotide sequences in the sample. V usage is TRBV9 and J usage is TRBJ2-1; D call uncertain. The V end lost 0 bases, the J end lost 0 bases, and 4 bases lay between the germline ends. The CDR3 runs 14 residues. Germline assignment: CDR1 SGDLS and CDR2 YYNGEE. CDR3 DNA: TGTGCCAGCAGCGTAGGGGGCTCCTACAATGAGCAGTTCTTC. Translation: CASSVGGSYNEQFF.

The chain combines TRBV6-2 or TRBV6-3 with TRBJ1-2; the D gene is possibly TRBD1 (6 bases). V lost 6 bases to trimming and J lost 4 bases, with 12 bases between them. The CDR3 has 13 residues. Germline V CDR1 and CDR2: MNHEY, SVGEGT. In nucleotides, the CDR3 is TGTGCCAGCAGCCCTGGACAGTTCTATGGCTACACCTTC. Translation: CASSPGQFYGYTF.

V gene TRBV10-3 combines with J gene TRBJ1-5; 7 bases line up with TRBD1. CDR3 length: 14 residues. V was pared by 5 bases and J by 2 bases, with 3 bases of the junction left unmatched. Germline V CDR1 and CDR2: ENHRY, SYGVKD. CDR3 amino acids: CAISTGTGNQPQHF. The CDR3 DNA reads as TGTGCCATCAGTACGGGGACAGGCAATCAGCCCCAGCATTTT.

The rearrangement links TRBV19 to TRBJ2-7; no clear D gene. V lost 4 bases and J 2 bases, leaving 6 bases between the germline ends. CDR1 and CDR2 from the germline V gene are LNHDA and SQIVND (reference sequence). The CDR3 length is 12 residues. The CDR3 spells CASSKQPYEQYF. CDR3 nucleotide sequence: TGTGCCAGTAGTAAACAGCCCTACGAGCAGTACTTC.

The rearrangement links TRBV19 to TRBJ1-2, with D perhaps TRBD1 (6 bases). This CDR3 is built from 12 residues. Per the germline V gene, CDR1 is LNHDA and CDR2 is SQIVND (reference sequence). Trimming took off 4 bases at V and 8 bases at J, with 11 bases between the two ends. CDR3 sequence: CASSTGDSGYTF. CDR3 DNA: TGTGCCAGTAGTACAGGGGATTCCGGCTACACCTTC.

This chain links TRBV12-3 or TRBV12-4 with TRBJ1-2; tentative D call: TRBD1 (6 bases). Between the trimmed V and J ends, which lost 5 bases and 8 bases, there was a span of 12 bases. CDR3 length: 12 residues. The CDR3 DNA reads as TGTGCCAGCAGTGCCGGGGGCTACGGCTACACCTTC. Encoded protein: CASSAGGYGYTF.

This clone was recorded a few times. The genes are TRBV6-5 and TRBJ1-6, with D maybe TRBD1 (6 bases). In germline, CDR1 is MNHEY, CDR2 SVGAGI. The CDR3 is 14 residues long. V lost 5 bases and J lost 14, with 19 bases in between. CDR3 DNA sequence: TGTGCCAGCAGTCAATCCTCAGGGGCGGGAACCCTCCACTTT. Translated: CASSQSSGAGTLHF.

The CDR3 loop reads CASSLGGEAEAFF. Written as DNA, the CDR3 is TGTGCCAGCAGCTTGGGGGGGGAGGCTGAAGCTTTCTTT. This chain uses TRBV7-6 with TRBJ1-1, with TRBD1 as a possible D gene (5 bases). Trimming removed 3 bases at V and 6 bases at J, with 11 bases between. Germline V CDR1 and CDR2: SGHVS, FNYEAQ. The CDR3 totals 13 residues. The entire variable domain, with the rest obtained from reference TRBV7-6 and TRBJ1-1, is as follows: GAGVSQSPRYKVTKRGQDVALRCDPISGHVSLYWYRQALGQGPEFLTYFNYEAQQDKSGLPNDRFSAERPEGSISTLTIQRTEQRDSAMYRCASSLGGEAEAFFGQGTRLTVV.

The chain carries TRBV9 and TRBJ1-1; D unresolved. The CDR3 has 14 amino acids. Trimming shortened V by 0 bases and J by 5 bases, and 11 bases separated the two germline ends. CDR1 and CDR2 (germline): SGDLS, YYNGEE. CDR3 in amino acids: CASSVGGGSTEAFF. DNA of the CDR3: TGTGCCAGCAGCGTAGGTGGCGGGTCGACTGAAGCTTTCTTT.

The rearrangement uses TRBV28 and TRBJ1-4; D is ambiguous. This CDR3 has 13 residues. Trimming shortened V by 6 bases and J by 5 bases, and 10 bases separated the two germline ends. The V gene's germline CDR1 is MDHEN and CDR2 SYDVKM. This CDR3 is CASSLPGNEKLFF. CDR3 in DNA: TGTGCCAGCAGCCTACCGGGGAATGAAAAACTGTTTTTT.

V and J are TRBV19 and TRBJ1-1; D is possibly TRBD1 (6 bases). Trimming took 3 bases from V and 5 from J, leaving 16 bases between them. This CDR3 has 15 residues. CDR1 and CDR2 from the germline V gene are LNHDA and SQIVND (reference sequence). DNA for the CDR3: TGTGCCAGTAGTATGGGGGCCTACCGGAGAACTGAAGCTTTCTTT. Translated, it gives CASSMGAYRRTEAFF.

The rearrangement links TRBV4-3 to TRBJ2-5, with D uncertain. Germline values: CDR1 LGHNA, CDR2 YSLEER. With 0 bases removed from V and 4 bases from J, the gap between germline ends came to 9 bases. The CDR3 extends over 14 amino acids. The CDR3 DNA reads TGCGCCAGCAGCCAAGATGTGCGACGAGAGACCCAGTACTTC. This sequence encodes CASSQDVRRETQYF.

The chain combines TRBV3-1 (or the pseudogene TRBV3-2) with TRBJ1-1, with 7 bases matching TRBD1. Germline CDR1 reads LGHDT; CDR2 reads YNNKEL (reference sequence). The J segment lost 3 bases and the V segment lost 4 bases, leaving 14 bases of the junction unmatched. This CDR3 is built from 17 residues. For the CDR3, the DNA is TGTGCCAGCAGCCGATACCAGGGGGATAGGGGGGACACTGAAGCTTTCTTT. Translated: CASSRYQGDRGDTEAFF.

V and J are TRBV7-9 and TRBJ1-2; D remains unclear. This CDR3 contains 13 residues. The ends were cut back, 1 base at V and 6 bases at J, with 9 bases in the middle. The V gene's germline CDR1 is SEHNR and CDR2 FQNEAQ (reference sequence). The CDR3 nucleotides read TGTGCCAGCAGCTTAGGCCTCGGGGATGGCTACACCTTC. This sequence encodes CASSLGLGDGYTF.